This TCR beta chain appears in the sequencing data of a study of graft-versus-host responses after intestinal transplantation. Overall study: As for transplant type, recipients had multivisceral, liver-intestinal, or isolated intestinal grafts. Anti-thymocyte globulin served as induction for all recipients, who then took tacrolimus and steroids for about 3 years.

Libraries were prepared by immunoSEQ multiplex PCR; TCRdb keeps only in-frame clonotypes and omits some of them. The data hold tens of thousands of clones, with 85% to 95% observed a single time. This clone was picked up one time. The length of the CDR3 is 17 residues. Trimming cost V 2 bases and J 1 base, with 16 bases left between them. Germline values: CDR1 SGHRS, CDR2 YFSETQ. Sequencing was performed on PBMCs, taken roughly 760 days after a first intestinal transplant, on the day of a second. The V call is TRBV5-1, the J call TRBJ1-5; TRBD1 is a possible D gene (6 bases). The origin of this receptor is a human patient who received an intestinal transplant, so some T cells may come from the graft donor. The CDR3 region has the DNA TGCGCCAGCAGCTTATATCCCGTTGGACAGAGCAATCAGCCCCAGCATTTT. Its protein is CASSLYPVGQSNQPQHF.